These 23 T cell receptor beta chains came from one sample sequenced in a study of cytotoxic CD8 clonotypes in ibrutinib-treated CLL. Using immunoSEQ multiplex PCR, the repertoire was profiled, and TCRdb retains in-frame clones only, with some absent. The sample gives 40,000 or so clones, approximately 70% of which show up once; roughly 14% is in the top ten. Sequencing was performed on PBMCs, taken after 12 months of ibrutinib treatment. The receptors shown here come from a human donor with chronic lymphocytic leukemia.

The chain is built from TRBV9 and TRBJ1-2, with a possible D match to TRBD1 (5 bases). Germline V gene data show CDR1 as SGDLS and CDR2 as YYNGEE. V shed 3 bases and J shed 6 bases, with 9 bases lying between them. CDR3 length equals 12 residues. The CDR3 nucleotides are TGTGCCAGCAGCGGGGGACCCCATGGCTACACCTTC. This translates into CASSGGPHGYTF. Full variable domain (remainder filled in from reference TRBV9 and TRBJ1-2): DSGVTQTPKHLITATGQRVTLRCSPRSGDLSVYWYQQSLDQGLQFLIQYYNGEERAKGNILERFSAQQFPDLHSELNLSSLELGDSALYFCASSGGPHGYTFGSGTRLTVV.

The chain links TRBV28 to TRBJ2-7; the match to TRBD1 covers 11 bases. Germline CDR1 is MDHEN and CDR2 is SYDVKM. The ends lost 3 bases at V and 3 bases at J; junction bases unmatched: 4. This CDR3 has 15 amino acids. Here the CDR3 reads CASSLLGTGGYEQYF. In DNA, the CDR3 is TGTGCCAGCAGTTTGTTGGGGACAGGGGGCTACGAGCAGTACTTC.

This clone showed up just once. This rearrangement joins TRBV28 to TRBJ1-4, with D possibly matching TRBD1 (6 bases). Trimming cost V 11 bases and J 6 bases, with 16 bases left between them. Germline CDR1 MDHEN, CDR2 SYDVKM. The CDR3 is made up of 13 amino acids. In nucleotides, the CDR3 is TGTGCCGGACAACAGGGTGGTTATGAAAAACTGTTTTTT. It is translated as CAGQQGGYEKLFF.

This clone appeared a single time. This chain links TRBV30 with TRBJ1-2; D unclear. The CDR3 is 14 amino acids. Looked up from germline, CDR1 is GTSNPN and CDR2 is SVGIG (reference sequence). With 5 bases removed from V and 0 bases from J, the gap between germline ends came to 13 bases. CDR3 nucleotides: TGTGCCTGGTTCGGAGGAACTACTAACTATGGCTACACCTTC. The encoded protein is CAWFGGTTNYGYTF.

The gene calls are TRBV4-1 and TRBJ1-5; D ambiguous. Per the germline V gene, CDR1 is MGHRA and CDR2 is YSYEKL. This CDR3 spans 18 amino acids. The ends were cut back, 0 bases at V and 1 base at J, with 16 bases in the middle. This CDR3 reads CASSQDMEGMESNQPQHF. In nucleotides, the CDR3 is TGCGCCAGCAGCCAAGATATGGAGGGAATGGAGAGCAATCAGCCCCAGCATTTT.

The chain uses TRBV11-2 and TRBJ2-1; possible D gene TRBD2, 5 bases. Trimming took 4 bases from V and 6 from J, leaving 13 bases between them. The V gene's germline CDR1 is SGHAT and CDR2 FQNNGV. This CDR3 is built from 14 residues. The CDR3 DNA follows: TGTGCCAGCAGCTCCCGTGGCCGGGGCAATGAGCAGTTCTTC. It is translated as CASSSRGRGNEQFF.

This rearrangement joins TRBV28 to TRBJ2-7; 7 nucleotides agree with TRBD1. Losses at the gene ends were 3 bases for V and 2 bases for J; bases not matched to a gene: 10. The CDR3 runs 16 residues. In germline, CDR1 is MDHEN, CDR2 SYDVKM. CDR3 sequence (DNA): TGTGCCAGCAGTTTTGGGAACAGGGGTCCAACCTACGAGCAGTACTTC. Its translation is CASSFGNRGPTYEQYF.

This chain joins TRBV2 and TRBJ2-1; D is possibly TRBD2 (5 bases). V gave up 4 bases and J gave up 2 bases, with 24 bases separating them. CDR3 length: 19 residues. From germline, CDR1 is SNHLY and CDR2 FYNNEI. The CDR3 here is CASSVPRVPGPEPYNEQFF. As DNA, the CDR3 is TGTGCCAGCAGTGTTCCGCGGGTCCCGGGCCCCGAGCCCTACAATGAGCAGTTCTTC.

The rearrangement links TRBV2 to TRBJ2-7, with D possibly being TRBD1 (5 bases). Per the germline V gene, CDR1 is SNHLY and CDR2 is FYNNEI. Trimming cost V 5 bases and J 0 bases, with 11 bases left between them. The CDR3 is 14 residues long. The CDR3 DNA reads TGTGCCAGCAGTTACGACAGCAGCTCCTACGAGCAGTACTTC. Amino acids: CASSYDSSSYEQYF.

The chain links TRBV7-2 to TRBJ2-3; a possible D gene is TRBD2 (6 bases). V lost 5 bases and J lost 6, with 18 bases in between. Germline CDR1 and CDR2: SGHTA and FQGNSA. The CDR3 extends over 15 amino acids. The CDR3 is CASSQRLGGSDTQYF. CDR3 nucleotide sequence: TGTGCCAGCAGCCAACGACTCGGAGGGAGCGATACGCAGTATTTT.

J is TRBJ2-3 and V is TRBV15; D remains ambiguous. The CDR3 is 16 amino acids. Trimming shortened V by 0 bases and J by 0 bases, and 10 bases separated the two germline ends. The germline CDR1 and CDR2 sequences are LNHNV and YYDKDF (reference sequence). CDR3 loop: CATSRDRLSSTDTQYF. As DNA, the CDR3 is TGTGCCACCAGCAGAGATCGGTTATCTAGCACAGATACGCAGTATTTT.

V and J are TRBV30 and TRBJ2-7; 9 bases are a match to TRBD1. V lost 0 bases and J lost 5; bases outside the gene matches: 8. The CDR3 length is 15 residues. Looked up from germline, CDR1 is GTSNPN and CDR2 is SVGIG (reference sequence). CDR3 amino acids: CAWSVKTGGGNEQYF. CDR3 sequence (DNA): TGTGCCTGGAGTGTTAAGACAGGGGGAGGCAACGAGCAGTACTTC.

The chain carries TRBV11-2 and TRBJ1-1; D is unclear. The CDR3 is 13 residues long. Germline V CDR1 and CDR2: SGHAT, FQNNGV. Trimming cost V 1 base and J 6 bases, with 9 bases left between them. CDR3 in DNA: TGTGCCAGCAGCTTAGCCCCTTCGTCTGAAGCTTTCTTT. Its protein product is CASSLAPSSEAFF.

This chain joins TRBV10-3 and TRBJ2-7; a possible D gene is TRBD1 (8 bases). CDR3 length: 13 amino acids. V dropped 6 bases and J dropped 6 bases, with 15 bases sitting between them. Germline loops: CDR1 ENHRY, CDR2 SYGVKD. For the CDR3, the DNA is TGTGCCATCAGCTCGACAGGGGAGGGCGAGCAGTACTTC. It codes for CAISSTGEGEQYF.

The chain couples TRBV7-2 to TRBJ1-2, with D hard to call. CDR3 length: 14 residues. Trimming took 4 bases from V and 7 from J, leaving 16 bases between them. Germline V CDR1 and CDR2: SGHTA, FQGNSA. Here the CDR3 DNA reads TGTGCCAGCAGCTCATCGGACGGGGTGGGTGGCTACACCTTC. It codes for CASSSSDGVGGYTF. Filled out from reference TRBV7-2 and TRBJ1-2, the complete variable domain reads GAGVSQSPSNKVTEKGKDVELRCDPISGHTALYWYRQSLGQGLEFLIYFQGNSAPDKSGLPSDRFSAERTGGSVSTLTIQRTQQEDSAVYLCASSSSDGVGGYTFGSGTRLTVV.

The count of this clone is one. The rearrangement joins TRBV14 to TRBJ2-5; 8 nucleotides align to TRBD2. The CDR3 is made up of 15 amino acids. After removal of 4 bases from V and 5 bases from J, the junction contained 9 bases not matched to a gene. Germline V gives CDR1 SGHDN, CDR2 FVKESK. The CDR3 protein is CASSPRGLERETQYF. The CDR3 region has the DNA TGTGCCAGCAGCCCCCGGGGACTAGAACGGGAGACCCAGTACTTC.

This clone was recorded once. This chain joins TRBV9 and TRBJ1-1; D uncertain. CDR1 is SGDLS, CDR2 YYNGEE, per germline. The CDR3 sequence is 13 residues long. V lost 4 bases and J 1 base, leaving 8 bases between the germline ends. As DNA, the CDR3 is TGTGCCAGCAGCCTTAAGCCGAACACTGAAGCTTTCTTT. The encoded protein is CASSLKPNTEAFF.

The chain employs TRBV7-8 and TRBJ2-3; TRBD2 matches 11 bases. J was trimmed by 3 bases and V by 4 bases; bases with no gene match: 18. This CDR3 spans 20 amino acids. Germline assignment: CDR1 SGHVS and CDR2 FQNEAQ. For the CDR3, the DNA is TGTGCCAGCAGCTCGAAACTAGCGGGAGAGGTCGGGTCGAGGACAGATACGCAGTATTTT. This codes for CASSSKLAGEVGSRTDTQYF. The whole variable domain, filled in from reference TRBV7-8 and TRBJ2-3, reads GAGVSQSPRYKVAKRGQDVALRCDPISGHVSLFWYQQALGQGPEFLTYFQNEAQLDKSGLPSDRFFAERPEGSVSTLKIQRTQQEDSAVYLCASSSKLAGEVGSRTDTQYFGPGTRLTVL.

The chain has TRBV5-1 and TRBJ2-7; TRBD2 is a possible D gene (7 bases). This CDR3 region has 15 residues. V lost 6 bases, J lost 3 bases, and 19 bases lay in between. The germline gives CDR1 SGHRS, CDR2 YFSETQ. The CDR3 sequence: CASTSGGQGDYEQYF. CDR3 nucleotide sequence: TGCGCCAGCACCTCGGGGGGACAAGGCGACTACGAGCAGTACTTC.

The chain recombines TRBV19 with TRBJ2-3; a weak D match, TRBD2 (5 bases). V lost 0 bases, J lost 2 bases, and 15 bases lay in between. The length of the CDR3 is 17 residues. Germline CDR1 and CDR2: LNHDA and SQIVND (reference sequence). This CDR3 is CASSIDRLGGYTDTQYF. In DNA form, the CDR3 reads TGTGCCAGTAGTATAGATCGTTTGGGCGGGTACACAGATACGCAGTATTTT. The full variable domain, completed using reference TRBV19 and TRBJ2-3, is DGGITQSPKYLFRKEGQNVTLSCEQNLNHDAMYWYRQDPGQGLRLIYYSQIVNDFQKGDIAEGYSVSREKKESFPLTVTSAQKNPTAFYLCASSIDRLGGYTDTQYFGPGTRLTVL.

The chain links TRBV7-3 to TRBJ1-3; D uncertain. With 1 base removed from V and 3 bases from J, the gap between germline ends came to 7 bases. CDR1 and CDR2 (germline): SGHTA, FQGTGA. The length of the CDR3 is 14 residues. The CDR3 bases are TGTGCCAGCAGCTTAAATAAGAATGGAAACACCATATATTTT. It codes for CASSLNKNGNTIYF.

The rearrangement uses TRBV12-5 and TRBJ1-1; D ambiguous. Looked up from germline, CDR1 is LGHNT and CDR2 is FRNRAP. The CDR3 is 12 residues long. Trimming stripped 7 bases from V and 11 bases from J, with 17 bases between. The CDR3 DNA reads TGTGCTAGTGCCGAGAGGTCCGCGTCGGCTTTCTTT. Translated, it gives CASAERSASAFF.

A few counts support this clone. The chain links TRBV7-2 to TRBJ2-1; no reliable D call. The CDR3 is made up of 13 amino acids. V lost 4 bases and J lost 5, with 9 bases in between. Germline V gene sequence: CDR1 SGHTA, CDR2 FQGNSA. The CDR3 protein is CASSYQSNNEQFF. The DNA of the CDR3 is TGTGCCAGCAGCTACCAATCGAACAATGAGCAGTTCTTC.